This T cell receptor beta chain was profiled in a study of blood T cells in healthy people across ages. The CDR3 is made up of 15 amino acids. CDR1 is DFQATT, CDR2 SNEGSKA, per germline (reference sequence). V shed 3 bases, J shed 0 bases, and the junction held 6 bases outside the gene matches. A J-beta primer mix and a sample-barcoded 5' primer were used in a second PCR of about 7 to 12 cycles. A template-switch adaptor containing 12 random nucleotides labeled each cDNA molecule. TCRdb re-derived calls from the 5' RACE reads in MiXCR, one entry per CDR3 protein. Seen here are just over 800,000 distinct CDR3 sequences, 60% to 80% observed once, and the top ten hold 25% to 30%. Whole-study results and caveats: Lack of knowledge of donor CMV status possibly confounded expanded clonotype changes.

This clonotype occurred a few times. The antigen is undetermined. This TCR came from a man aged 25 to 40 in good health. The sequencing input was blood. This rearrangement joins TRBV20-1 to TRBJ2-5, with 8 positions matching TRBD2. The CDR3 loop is CSARGGGGYQETQYF. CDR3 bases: TGCAGTGCTAGGGGTGGCGGGGGGTACCAAGAGACCCAGTACTTC.